This entry features one T cell receptor beta chain sequence. Its antigen is currently unknown. The data stem from a study of T-cell reconstitution after alpha-beta-depleted transplantation in children. Unique molecular identifiers were used to barcode this TCRbeta library. TCRdb reprocessed the PCR reads via MiXCR and lists one record per CDR3 protein. The sample contains 700,000 to 950,000 distinct CDR3 sequences, approximately 15% of which appear only once. The CDR3 consists of 14 residues. The germline gives CDR1 LGHNA, CDR2 YNFKEQ. V lost 4 bases and J lost 7, with 14 bases in between. Study conclusions and caveats: The study reportedly traced alpha-beta T cells about two months after transplant to several hundred expanded graft clones. From newly produced T cells came most of the T-cell counts and diversity one year after transplant. The origin of high day-60 TCRbeta diversity in some patients lay in surviving recipient T cells and thymic progenitors.

The chain is built from TRBV4-2 and TRBJ2-1; TRBD2 might be the D (5 bases). The TCR comes from a male patient younger than 18 who had a stem cell transplant for acute lymphoblastic leukemia, so the T cells may come from the graft donor. The sample in question was PBMCs, mostly from graft donor cells, obtained 360 days after TCRalphabeta/CD19-depleted stem cell transplant. The CDR3 protein is CASSPRGRWNEQFF. The DNA of the CDR3 is TGTGCCAGCAGCCCCCGAGGGCGGTGGAATGAGCAGTTCTTC.